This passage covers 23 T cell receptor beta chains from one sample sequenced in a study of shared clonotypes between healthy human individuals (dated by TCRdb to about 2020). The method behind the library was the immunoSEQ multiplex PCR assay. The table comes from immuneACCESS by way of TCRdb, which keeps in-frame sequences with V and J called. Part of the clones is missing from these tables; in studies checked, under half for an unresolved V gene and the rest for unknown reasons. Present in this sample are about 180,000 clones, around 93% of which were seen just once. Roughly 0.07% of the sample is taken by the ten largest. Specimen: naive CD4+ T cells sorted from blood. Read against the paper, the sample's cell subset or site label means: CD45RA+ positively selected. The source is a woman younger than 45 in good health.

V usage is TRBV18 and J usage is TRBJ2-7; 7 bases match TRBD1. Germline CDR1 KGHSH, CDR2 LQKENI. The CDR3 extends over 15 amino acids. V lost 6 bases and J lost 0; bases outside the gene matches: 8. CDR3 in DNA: TGTGCCAGCTCGGTAGACAGGGCGTCCTCCTACGAGCAGTACTTC. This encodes CASSVDRASSYEQYF.

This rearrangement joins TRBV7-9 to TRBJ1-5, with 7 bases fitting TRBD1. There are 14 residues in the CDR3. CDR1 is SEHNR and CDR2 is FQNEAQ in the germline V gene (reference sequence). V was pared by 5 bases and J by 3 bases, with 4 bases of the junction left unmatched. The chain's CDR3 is CASSRGQVNQPQHF. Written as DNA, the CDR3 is TGTGCCAGCAGCCGAGGACAGGTCAATCAGCCCCAGCATTTT.

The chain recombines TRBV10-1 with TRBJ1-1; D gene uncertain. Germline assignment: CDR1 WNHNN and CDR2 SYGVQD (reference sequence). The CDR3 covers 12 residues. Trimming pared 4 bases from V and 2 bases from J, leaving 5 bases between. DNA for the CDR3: TGCGCCAGCAGTGGTTACAACACTGAAGCTTTCTTT. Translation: CASSGYNTEAFF.

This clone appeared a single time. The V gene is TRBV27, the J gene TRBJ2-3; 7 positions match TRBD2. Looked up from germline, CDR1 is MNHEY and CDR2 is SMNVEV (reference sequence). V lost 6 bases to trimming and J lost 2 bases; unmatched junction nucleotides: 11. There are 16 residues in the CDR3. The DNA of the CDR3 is TGTGCCAGCAGCGGCGGGCCTAGCGGCCTCACAGATACGCAGTATTTT. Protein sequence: CASSGGPSGLTDTQYF.

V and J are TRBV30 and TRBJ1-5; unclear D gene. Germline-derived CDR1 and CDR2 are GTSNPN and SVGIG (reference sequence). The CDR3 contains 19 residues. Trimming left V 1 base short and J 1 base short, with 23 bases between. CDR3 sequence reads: CAWSARTGPKVWSNQPQHF. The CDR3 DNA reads TGTGCCTGGAGTGCCAGGACTGGACCCAAAGTCTGGAGCAATCAGCCCCAGCATTTT.

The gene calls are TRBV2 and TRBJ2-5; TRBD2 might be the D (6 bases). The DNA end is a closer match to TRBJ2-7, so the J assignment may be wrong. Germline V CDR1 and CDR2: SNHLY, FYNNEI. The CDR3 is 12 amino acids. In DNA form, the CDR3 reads TGTGCCAGCACGGGGGATACCTACGAGCAGTACTTC. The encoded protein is CASTGDTYEQYF.

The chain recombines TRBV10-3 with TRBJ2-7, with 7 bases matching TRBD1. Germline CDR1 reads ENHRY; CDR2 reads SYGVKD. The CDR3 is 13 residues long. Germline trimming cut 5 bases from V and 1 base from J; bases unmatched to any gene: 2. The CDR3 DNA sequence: TGTGCCATCAGTCCGGGACAGTCCTACGAGCAGTACTTC. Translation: CAISPGQSYEQYF.

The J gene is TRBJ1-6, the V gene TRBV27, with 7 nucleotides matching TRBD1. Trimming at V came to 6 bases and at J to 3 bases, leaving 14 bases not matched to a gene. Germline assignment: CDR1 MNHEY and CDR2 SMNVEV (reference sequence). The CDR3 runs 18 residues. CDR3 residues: CASSFRARGLSYNSPLHF. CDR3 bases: TGTGCCAGCAGCTTCAGGGCTAGGGGGCTAAGCTATAATTCACCCCTCCACTTT.

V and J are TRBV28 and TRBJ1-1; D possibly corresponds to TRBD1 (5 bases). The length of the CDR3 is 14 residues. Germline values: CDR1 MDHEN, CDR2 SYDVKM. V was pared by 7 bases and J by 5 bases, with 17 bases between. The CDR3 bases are TGTGCCAGCACAAGGGACGTCCCACGGACTGAAGCTTTCTTT. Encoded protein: CASTRDVPRTEAFF.

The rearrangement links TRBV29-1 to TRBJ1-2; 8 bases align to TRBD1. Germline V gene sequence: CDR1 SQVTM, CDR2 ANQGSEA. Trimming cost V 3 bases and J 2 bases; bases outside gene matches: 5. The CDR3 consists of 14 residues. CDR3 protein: CSVDQAGGNYGYTF. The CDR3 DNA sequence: TGCAGCGTTGATCAAGCAGGGGGCAACTATGGCTACACCTTC.

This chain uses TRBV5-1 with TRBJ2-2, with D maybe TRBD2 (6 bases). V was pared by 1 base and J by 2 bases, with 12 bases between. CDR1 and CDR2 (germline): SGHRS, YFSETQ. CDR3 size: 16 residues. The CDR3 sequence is CASSLYGSRNTGELFF. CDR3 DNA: TGCGCCAGCAGCTTGTACGGGAGCCGAAACACCGGGGAGCTGTTTTTT.

CDR3 loop: CASRTIEGEEKLFF. CDR3 nucleotides: TGTGCCAGCAGGACTATTGAGGGAGAGGAAAAACTGTTTTTT. The genes are TRBV2 and TRBJ1-4; no definite D call. V lost 6 bases to trimming and J lost 8 bases, with 16 bases between them. Germline V CDR1 and CDR2: SNHLY, FYNNEI. The CDR3 has 14 residues.

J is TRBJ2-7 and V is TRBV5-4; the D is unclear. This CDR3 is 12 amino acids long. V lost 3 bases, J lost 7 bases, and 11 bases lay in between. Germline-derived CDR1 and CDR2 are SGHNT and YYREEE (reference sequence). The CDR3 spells CASSSSRQEQYF. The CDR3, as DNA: TGTGCCAGCAGCTCCTCGAGGCAAGAGCAGTACTTC.

CDR3 sequence: CASSYGAGLFNEQYF. The CDR3 DNA is TGTGCCAGCAGCTACGGCGCAGGGCTGTTCAACGAGCAGTACTTC. The rearrangement links TRBV5-8 to TRBJ2-7; tentative D call: TRBD1 (5 bases). Trimming cost V 3 bases and J 5 bases, with 18 bases left between them. Germline values: CDR1 SGHTS, CDR2 YDEGEE. The CDR3 consists of 15 residues.

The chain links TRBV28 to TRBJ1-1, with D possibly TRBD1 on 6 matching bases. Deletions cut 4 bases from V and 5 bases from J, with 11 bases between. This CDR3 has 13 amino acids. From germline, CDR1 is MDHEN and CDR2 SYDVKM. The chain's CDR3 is CASSSRGKTEAFF. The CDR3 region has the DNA TGTGCCAGCAGTTCCAGGGGCAAAACTGAAGCTTTCTTT.

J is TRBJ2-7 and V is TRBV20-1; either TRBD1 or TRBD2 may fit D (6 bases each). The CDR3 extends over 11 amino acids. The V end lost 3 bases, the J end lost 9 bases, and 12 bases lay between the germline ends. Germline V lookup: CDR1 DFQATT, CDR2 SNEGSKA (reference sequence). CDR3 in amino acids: CSARGGRGQYF. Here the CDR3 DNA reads TGCAGTGCTAGGGGGGGCCGGGGGCAGTACTTC.

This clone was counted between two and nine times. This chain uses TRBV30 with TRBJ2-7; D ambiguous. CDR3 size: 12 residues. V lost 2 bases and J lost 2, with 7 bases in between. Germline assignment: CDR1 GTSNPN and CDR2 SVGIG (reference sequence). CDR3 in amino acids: CAWSTAAYEQYF. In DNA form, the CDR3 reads TGTGCCTGGAGTACGGCAGCCTACGAGCAGTACTTC.

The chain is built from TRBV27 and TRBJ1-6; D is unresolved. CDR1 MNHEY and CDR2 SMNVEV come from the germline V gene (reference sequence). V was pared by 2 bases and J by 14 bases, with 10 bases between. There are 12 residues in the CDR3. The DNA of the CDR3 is TGTGCCAGCAGTTTAGTCGGTGGGACCCTCCACTTT. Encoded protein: CASSLVGGTLHF.

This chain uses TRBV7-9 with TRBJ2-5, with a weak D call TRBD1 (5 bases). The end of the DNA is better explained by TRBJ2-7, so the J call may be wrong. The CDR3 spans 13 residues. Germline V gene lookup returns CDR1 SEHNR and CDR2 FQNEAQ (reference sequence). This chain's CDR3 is CASSLDRYYEQYF. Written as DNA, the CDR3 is TGTGCCAGCAGCCTTGACAGATACTACGAGCAGTACTTC.

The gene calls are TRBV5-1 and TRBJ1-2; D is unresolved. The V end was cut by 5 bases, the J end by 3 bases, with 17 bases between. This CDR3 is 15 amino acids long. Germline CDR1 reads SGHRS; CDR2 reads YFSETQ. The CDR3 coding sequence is TGCGCCAGCAGAAGACTGGAATACTCGGACTATGGCTACACCTTC. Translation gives CASRRLEYSDYGYTF.

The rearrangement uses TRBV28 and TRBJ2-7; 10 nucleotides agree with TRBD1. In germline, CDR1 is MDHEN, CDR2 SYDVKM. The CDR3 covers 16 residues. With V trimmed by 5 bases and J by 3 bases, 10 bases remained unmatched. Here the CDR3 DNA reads TGTGCCAGCAGTACCCAAGGACAGGGGGATGGCTACGAGCAGTACTTC. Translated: CASSTQGQGDGYEQYF. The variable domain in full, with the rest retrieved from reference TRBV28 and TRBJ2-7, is DVKVTQSSRYLVKRTGEKVFLECVQDMDHENMFWYRQDPGLGLRLIYFSYDVKMKEKGDIPEGYSVSREKKERFSLILESASTNQTSMYLCASSTQGQGDGYEQYFGPGTRLTVT.

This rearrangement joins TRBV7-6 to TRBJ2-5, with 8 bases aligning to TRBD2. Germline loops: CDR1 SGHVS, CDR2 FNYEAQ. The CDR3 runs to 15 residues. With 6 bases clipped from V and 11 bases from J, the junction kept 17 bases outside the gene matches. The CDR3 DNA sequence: TGTGCCAGCAGTTCAAGCGGGAGAGCAGGAGGTGAGCAGTACTTC. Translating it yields CASSSSGRAGGEQYF.

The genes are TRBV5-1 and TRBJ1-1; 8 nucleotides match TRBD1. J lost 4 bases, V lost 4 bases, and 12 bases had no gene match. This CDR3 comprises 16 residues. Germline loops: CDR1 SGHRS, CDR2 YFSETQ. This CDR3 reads CASSPGQGRWSTEAFF. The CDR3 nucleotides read TGCGCCAGCAGCCCAGGACAGGGAAGGTGGAGCACTGAAGCTTTCTTT. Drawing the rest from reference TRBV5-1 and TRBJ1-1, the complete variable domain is KAGVTQTPRYLIKTRGQQVTLSCSPISGHRSVSWYQQTPGQGLQFLFEYFSETQRNKGNFPGRFSGRQFSNSRSEMNVSTLELGDSALYLCASSPGQGRWSTEAFFGQGTRLTVV.